This TCR beta chain was sequenced for a study of T cells after yellow fever vaccination. Points from the study as a whole: A weaker but faster secondary response was observed, peaking on day 5 versus 15.

TCRdb ran MiXCR on the 5' RACE reads and lists one entry per CDR3 protein. The data hold some 250,000 distinct CDR3 sequences, with about 3.9% observed a single time. This clonotype was detected ten times or more. Its antigen is unidentified. CDR3 length equals 15 residues. Germline CDR1 SGHDT, CDR2 YYEEEE. V was cut by 1 base and J by 2 bases, with 9 bases left in between. The V call is TRBV5-6, the J call TRBJ2-2; TRBD1 or TRBD2 may be the D gene (5 bases each). The origin of this receptor is a man aged 18 to 30 who received the YFV17D yellow fever vaccine. The sequencing used PBMCs, collected 15 days after the yellow fever booster vaccination. The CDR3 region has the DNA TGTGCCAGCAGCTTGTGGGGGTATAACACCGGGGAGCTGTTTTTT. This encodes CASSLWGYNTGELFF.